Here is one T cell receptor beta chain with its context. No antigen is known for it. At collection, donors were nominally healthy, but unrecorded immune exposures were probable. The sample is drawn from a study of cytomegalovirus exposure and HLA in healthy donors. Study results and limitations: Reports described diagnosis of cytomegalovirus status by the classifier as highly specific and sensitive. A later analysis found common viral pathogens apparently linked to several of the most significant clusters. In a later analysis, productive TCRs from donors in an Asian-associated ancestry cluster reportedly carried fewer N-insertions than the cohort mean.

13 Jbeta primers and 60 Vbeta primers were used for the PCR. Here immunoSEQ multiplex PCR was the method, and the copy in TCRdb shows in-frame clones only, minus some. This repertoire shows approximately 150,000 clones, over 75% found once; its top ten account for roughly 2%. Trimming cost V 3 bases and J 5 bases, with 8 bases left between them. The CDR3 runs to 12 residues. Germline CDR1 reads SGHNT; CDR2 reads YYREEE (reference sequence). The clonotype was recovered from a human donor in good health. The sequencing sample was made of PBMCs. This rearrangement joins TRBV5-4 to TRBJ2-5; D is ambiguous. CDR3 bases: TGTGCCAGCAGCTCCCCCGGGGAGACCCAGTACTTC. Its translation: CASSSPGETQYF.